This TCR beta chain was sequenced in a study of T cell responses to AZD1222 COVID-19 vaccine. Using immunoSEQ multiplex PCR, the repertoire was profiled, and TCRdb retains in-frame clones only, with some absent. The data hold some 130,000 clones, with about 90% observed a single time. The CDR3 is 16 amino acids. V lost 5 bases and J 4 bases, leaving 20 bases between the germline ends. The source was peripheral blood, collected on day 0 of AZD1222 vaccination. This chain links TRBV23-1 with TRBJ1-2, with a weak D call TRBD1 (6 bases). TRBV23-1 is assigned to the ORF class and has an uncertain function. The receptor comes from an adult in good health. In nucleotides, the CDR3 is TGCGCCAGCAGTTCCTCTCCAGGGGTGGAGAGCTATGGCTACACCTTC. It yields the protein CASSSSPGVESYGYTF.